This entry lists 24 T cell receptor beta chains sequenced from one sample in a study of T-cell reconstitution after alpha-beta-depleted transplantation in children. Unique molecular identifiers were built into the TCRbeta library. TCRdb reprocessed the PCR reads with MiXCR, giving one entry per CDR3 protein. The repertoire consists of 200,000 to 250,000 distinct CDR3 sequences, with roughly 10% occurring once and the leading ten covering about 28%. The specimen was PBMCs, collected before TCRalphabeta/CD19-depleted stem cell transplant. These receptors came from a child in the first two years of life with acute myeloid leukemia, due to receive a stem cell transplant.

This clonotype has ten or more counts. The rearrangement links TRBV18 to TRBJ2-3; 7 bases align to TRBD1. Germline lookup yields CDR1 KGHSH and CDR2 LQKENI. With V trimmed by 5 bases and J by 4 bases, 12 bases remained unmatched. The CDR3 contains 16 residues. The CDR3 here is CASSATLLQGSDTQYF. CDR3 nucleotide sequence: TGTGCCAGCTCAGCGACCCTTTTACAGGGGTCAGATACGCAGTATTTT.

J is TRBJ2-1 and V is TRBV4-2; 8 bases are a match to TRBD2. The CDR3 sequence is 15 residues long. The J segment lost 6 bases and the V segment lost 1 base, leaving 5 bases of the junction unmatched. Germline-derived CDR1 and CDR2 are LGHNA and YNFKEQ. As DNA, the CDR3 is TGTGCCAGCAGCCAAGGCTCGACTAGCGTCAATGAGCAGTTCTTC. Amino acids: CASSQGSTSVNEQFF.

In its sample, this clonotype was seen many times. The chain links TRBV12-3 or TRBV12-4 to TRBJ2-2, with D perhaps matching TRBD1 (6 bases). Deletions cut 1 base from V and 5 bases from J, with 17 bases between. The CDR3 has 17 amino acids. The CDR3 nucleotides are TGTGCCAGCAGTTTAGTTTTTTCCGGGACACCGACCGGGGAGCTGTTTTTT. Protein product: CASSLVFSGTPTGELFF.

There are many counts of this clonotype. The chain couples TRBV5-1 to TRBJ1-5; D is possibly TRBD1 (5 bases). The V gene's germline CDR1 is SGHRS and CDR2 YFSETQ. The CDR3 sequence is 14 residues long. V was cut by 0 bases and J by 5 bases, with 9 bases left in between. The chain's CDR3 is CASSLEGPDQPQHF. The CDR3 nucleotides are TGCGCCAGCAGCTTGGAGGGGCCTGATCAGCCCCAGCATTTT.

For the CDR3, the DNA is TGTGCCAGGGGCCCTGGGCCGACGGTGAACACCGGGGAGCTGTTTTTT. It encodes CARGPGPTVNTGELFF. This chain connects TRBV5-2 to TRBJ2-2; the table's D call of TRBD2 was not tested on the DNA. TRBV5-2 is annotated as a pseudogene. The CDR3 runs 16 residues.

In this sample, this clonotype turned up a few times. The chain links TRBV7-2 to TRBJ2-7, with D possibly being TRBD2 (5 bases). The germline CDR1 and CDR2 sequences are SGHTA and FQGNSA. V was pared by 1 base and J by 9 bases, with 13 bases between. This CDR3 is built from 13 residues. As DNA, the CDR3 is TGTGCCAGCAGCTTAGATTCGGGAAGGTGGCAGTACTTC. Encoded protein: CASSLDSGRWQYF.

The sample holds many counts of this clonotype. The CDR3 sequence: CASSLCRRLVVQYF. Here the CDR3 DNA reads TGTGCCAGCAGTTTATGCCGACGACTAGTAGTGCAGTACTTC. The chain uses TRBV27 and TRBJ2-7; TRBD2 might be the D (6 bases). The CDR3 consists of 14 residues. V dropped 1 base and J dropped 9 bases, with 16 bases sitting between them. The V gene's germline CDR1 is MNHEY and CDR2 SMNVEV (reference sequence).

CDR3 nucleotides: TGCAGTGCTAGAGATCAGTCAGGACAGGATAATTCACCCCTCCACTTT. Translated, it gives CSARDQSGQDNSPLHF. The chain has TRBV20-1 and TRBJ1-6; 7 bases are shared with TRBD1. Germline V lookup: CDR1 DFQATT, CDR2 SNEGSKA (reference sequence). The CDR3 runs 16 residues. The V and J ends lost 0 bases and 5 bases, in that order; junction bases with no gene match: 7.

In this sample, this clonotype turned up many times. This chain links TRBV3-1 with TRBJ2-7; 11 bases map to TRBD2. The CDR3 totals 15 residues. The V gene's germline CDR1 is LGHDT and CDR2 YNNKEL (reference sequence). The V segment lost 4 bases and the J segment 4 bases; nucleotides outside the gene matches: 6. Here the CDR3 DNA reads TGTGCCAGCAGCCGAGTAGCGGGAGGGCCATACGAGCAGTACTTC. It yields the protein CASSRVAGGPYEQYF.

This clonotype came up many times. The genes are TRBV3-1 and TRBJ2-1; the D gene is possibly TRBD2 (6 bases). Germline CDR1 reads LGHDT; CDR2 reads YNNKEL (reference sequence). The CDR3 length is 15 residues. The V end lost 0 bases, the J end lost 12 bases, and 18 bases lay between the germline ends. CDR3 nucleotide sequence: TGTGCCAGCAGCCAAGAAGGTGACGCTTCCGGGGGGCAGTTCTTC. Translating it yields CASSQEGDASGGQFF.

Many counts were recorded for this clonotype. The gene calls are TRBV14 and TRBJ2-1, with unresolved D. This CDR3 region has 15 residues. V lost 0 bases and J 0 bases, leaving 6 bases between the germline ends. Germline-derived CDR1 and CDR2 are SGHDN and FVKESK. The DNA of the CDR3 is TGTGCCAGCAGCCAAGATAGGAGCTCCTACAATGAGCAGTTCTTC. Protein sequence: CASSQDRSSYNEQFF.

The rearrangement uses TRBV7-2 and TRBJ2-3, with D unclear. The CDR3 runs to 16 residues. Germline values: CDR1 SGHTA, CDR2 FQGNSA. V was clipped by 4 bases and J by 1 base, with 15 bases between them. The CDR3 coding sequence is TGTGCCAGCAGCTACCGACGCAACGTCCGCACAGATACGCAGTATTTT. Translated: CASSYRRNVRTDTQYF. Full variable domain (remainder filled in from reference TRBV7-2 and TRBJ2-3): GAGVSQSPSNKVTEKGKDVELRCDPISGHTALYWYRQSLGQGLEFLIYFQGNSAPDKSGLPSDRFSAERTGGSVSTLTIQRTQQEDSAVYLCASSYRRNVRTDTQYFGPGTRLTVL.

This clonotype was observed at least ten times. This chain uses TRBV5-1 with TRBJ2-7; no clear D. CDR1 is SGHRS and CDR2 is YFSETQ in the germline V gene. The V and J ends lost 0 bases and 4 bases respectively, with 14 bases between them. The CDR3 is made up of 15 amino acids. The CDR3 DNA sequence: TGCGCCAGCAGCTTGGGGTGGATCCCTCTATACGAGCAGTACTTC. Translating it yields CASSLGWIPLYEQYF.

This clonotype has ten or more counts. The chain is built from TRBV5-1 and TRBJ1-1; 7 bases are shared with TRBD1. This CDR3 is built from 14 residues. V dropped 4 bases and J dropped 0; count of bases not matched to a gene: 3. The germline V gene has CDR1 SGHRS and CDR2 YFSETQ. CDR3 sequence reads: CASSVGQMNTEAFF. The CDR3 DNA is TGCGCCAGCAGCGTGGGACAGATGAACACTGAAGCTTTCTTT.

This clonotype was picked up many times. J is TRBJ2-2 and V is TRBV4-1, with a weak D call TRBD2 (6 bases). Germline V gene data show CDR1 as MGHRA and CDR2 as YSYEKL. V was pared by 4 bases and J by 3 bases, with 18 bases between. The CDR3 runs 17 residues. CDR3 protein: CASSLLGLSGDTGELFF. The CDR3 DNA reads as TGCGCCAGCAGCCTCCTAGGGCTATCGGGAGACACCGGGGAGCTGTTTTTT.

Many counts were recorded for this clonotype. The chain links TRBV7-8 to TRBJ2-3, with D perhaps TRBD2 (6 bases). V lost 2 bases and J lost 3, with 18 bases in between. The length of the CDR3 is 17 residues. The germline V gene encodes CDR1 SGHVS and CDR2 FQNEAQ. The CDR3 DNA reads as TGTGCCAGCAGCTTAAGGGAACTAGCCGCGAAAACAGATACGCAGTATTTT. The encoded protein is CASSLRELAAKTDTQYF. Combining the CDR3 with reference TRBV7-8 and TRBJ2-3 gives the whole variable domain GAGVSQSPRYKVAKRGQDVALRCDPISGHVSLFWYQQALGQGPEFLTYFQNEAQLDKSGLPSDRFFAERPEGSVSTLKIQRTQQEDSAVYLCASSLRELAAKTDTQYFGPGTRLTVL.

This clonotype was observed at least ten times. The chain carries TRBV27 and TRBJ2-7, with D possibly matching TRBD1 (5 bases). The CDR3 sequence is 17 residues long. The germline CDR1 and CDR2 sequences are MNHEY and SMNVEV (reference sequence). Trimming stripped 2 bases from V and 3 bases from J, with 20 bases between. The CDR3, as DNA: TGTGCCAGCAGTTTAAGGGGAAATCGGGTTGGCCACTACGAGCAGTACTTC. Translation gives CASSLRGNRVGHYEQYF.

Ten or more counts support this clonotype. V and J are TRBV28 and TRBJ2-7; D unresolved. Trimming stripped 8 bases from V and 1 base from J, with 12 bases between. The CDR3 loop spans 13 amino acids. CDR1 and CDR2 (germline): MDHEN, SYDVKM. The CDR3 DNA reads as TGTGCCAGCCTCCGGGCCGTATCCTACGAGCAGTACTTC. It encodes CASLRAVSYEQYF.

This clonotype was counted many times. This rearrangement joins TRBV6-6 to TRBJ2-5, with TRBD1 identical over 8 bases. The CDR3 totals 16 residues. The J segment lost 5 bases and the V segment lost 5 bases, leaving 13 bases of the junction unmatched. Germline V gives CDR1 MNHNY, CDR2 SVGAGI (reference sequence). The CDR3 DNA reads as TGTGCCAGCAGTCGGACAGGGACCCTAGGAAGGGAGACCCAGTACTTC. Translating gives CASSRTGTLGRETQYF.

This clonotype was recorded many times. V and J are TRBV5-1 and TRBJ2-4; 9 bases match TRBD1. The CDR3 is 14 amino acids. Trimming cost V 0 bases and J 7 bases; bases outside gene matches: 2. CDR1 and CDR2 (germline): SGHRS, YFSETQ. The DNA of the CDR3 is TGCGCCAGCAGCTTGGGGACAGGGGAGAACATTCAGTACTTC. Translated, it gives CASSLGTGENIQYF. Full variable domain (rest looked up from reference TRBV5-1 and TRBJ2-4): KAGVTQTPRYLIKTRGQQVTLSCSPISGHRSVSWYQQTPGQGLQFLFEYFSETQRNKGNFPGRFSGRQFSNSRSEMNVSTLELGDSALYLCASSLGTGENIQYFGAGTRLSVL.

At least ten counts were recorded for this clonotype. The chain carries TRBV7-2 and TRBJ2-1; D call uncertain. V gave up 5 bases and J gave up 0 bases, with 5 bases separating them. The CDR3 spans 13 residues. Germline-derived CDR1 and CDR2 are SGHTA and FQGNSA. CDR3 DNA sequence: TGTGCCAGCAGCGCAAGCTCCTACAATGAGCAGTTCTTC. Translation gives CASSASSYNEQFF.

The genes are TRBV6-1 and TRBJ2-6, with D uncertain. CDR3 size: 16 residues. Germline CDR1 is MNHNS and CDR2 is SASEGT. The V end lost 6 bases, the J end lost 0 bases, and 12 bases lay between the germline ends. This chain's CDR3 is CASRTTGRSGANVLTF. The CDR3 DNA sequence: TGTGCCAGCAGAACCACGGGCCGCTCTGGGGCCAACGTCCTGACTTTC.

This clonotype was recorded many times. Here the CDR3 DNA reads TGCGCCAGCGATACAGGGAGGGAAACTGAAGCTTTCTTT. It codes for CASDTGRETEAFF. The genes are TRBV10-2 and TRBJ1-1; tentative D call: TRBD1 (6 bases). Trimming removed 8 bases at V and 5 bases at J, with 15 bases between. The CDR3 loop spans 13 amino acids. Germline loops: CDR1 WSHSY, CDR2 SAAADI.

Many counts were recorded for this clonotype. The gene calls are TRBV5-6 and TRBJ2-5; 13 bases match TRBD2. The V and J ends lost 4 bases and 6 bases, in that order; junction bases with no gene match: 6. The V gene's germline CDR1 is SGHDT and CDR2 YYEEEE. The CDR3 sequence is 15 residues long. The CDR3, as DNA: TGTGCCAGCAGCCACGGGACTAGCGGGGACCAGACCCAGTACTTC. Translating it yields CASSHGTSGDQTQYF.